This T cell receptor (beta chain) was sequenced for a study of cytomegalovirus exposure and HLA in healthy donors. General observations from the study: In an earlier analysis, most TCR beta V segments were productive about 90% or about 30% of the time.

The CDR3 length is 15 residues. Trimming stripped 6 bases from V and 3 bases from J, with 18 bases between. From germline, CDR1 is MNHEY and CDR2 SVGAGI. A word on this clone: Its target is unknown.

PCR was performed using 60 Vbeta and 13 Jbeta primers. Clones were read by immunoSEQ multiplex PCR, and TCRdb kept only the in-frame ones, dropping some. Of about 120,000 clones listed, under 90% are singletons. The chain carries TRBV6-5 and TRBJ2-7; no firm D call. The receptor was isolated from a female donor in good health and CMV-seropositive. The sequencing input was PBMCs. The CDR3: CASRNSQWAYYEQYF. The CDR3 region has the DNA TGTGCCAGCAGAAACTCGCAGTGGGCCTACTACGAGCAGTACTTC.